These T cell receptor beta chains were read from a single sample in a study of T cell responses to AZD1222 COVID-19 vaccine. Generated by immunoSEQ multiplex PCR, the TCRdb table keeps only in-frame clones and is missing some. The sample records about 50,000 clones, about 80% being singletons. Sequencing was performed on peripheral blood, taken 28 days after the second AZD1222 dose. The receptors were gathered from an adult who received the AZD1222 COVID-19 vaccine. Each CDR3 is given with its conserved first and last residue.

TRBV4-1	TRBJ2-7	CASSQDAPGPYEQYF
TRBV28	TRBJ1-2	CASRGTPGYTF
TRBV28	TRBJ1-6	CASNRQGANSPLHF
TRBV10-3	TRBJ1-3	CAISDLRNTIYF
TRBV28	TRBJ2-2	CASSSGGQNTGELFF
TRBV28	TRBJ2-1	CASSRQGAGYNEQFF
TRBV28	TRBJ1-6	CASTGDSHNSPLHF
TRBV6-5	TRBJ1-1	CASSSKPGQGRTAFF
TRBV7-9	TRBJ1-2	CASSLRHRDGYTF
TRBV10-3	TRBJ1-5	CAISSGQGGSNQPQHF
TRBV6-1	TRBJ2-3	CASSEMTGRTDTQYF
TRBV7-9	TRBJ1-1	CASSLTGEPNTEAFF